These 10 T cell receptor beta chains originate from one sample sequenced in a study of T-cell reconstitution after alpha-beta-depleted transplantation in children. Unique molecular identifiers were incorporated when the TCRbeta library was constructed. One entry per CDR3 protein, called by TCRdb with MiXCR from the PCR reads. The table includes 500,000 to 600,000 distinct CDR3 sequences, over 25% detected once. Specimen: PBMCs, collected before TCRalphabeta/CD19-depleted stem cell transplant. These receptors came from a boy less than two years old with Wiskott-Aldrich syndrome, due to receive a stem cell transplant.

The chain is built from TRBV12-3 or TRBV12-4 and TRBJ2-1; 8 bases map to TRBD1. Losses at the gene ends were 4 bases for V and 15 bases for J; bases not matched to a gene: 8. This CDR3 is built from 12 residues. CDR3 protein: CASSSQQGVWFF. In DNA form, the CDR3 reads TGTGCCAGCAGTTCACAACAGGGGGTTTGGTTCTTC.

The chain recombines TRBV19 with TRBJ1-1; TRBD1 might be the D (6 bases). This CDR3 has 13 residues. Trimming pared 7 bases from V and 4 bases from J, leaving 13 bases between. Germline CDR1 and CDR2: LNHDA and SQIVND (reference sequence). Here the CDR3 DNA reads TGTGCCAGTACCAAGGGGGGATCCACTGAAGCTTTCTTT. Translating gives CASTKGGSTEAFF. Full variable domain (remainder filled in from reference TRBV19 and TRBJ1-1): DGGITQSPKYLFRKEGQNVTLSCEQNLNHDAMYWYRQDPGQGLRLIYYSQIVNDFQKGDIAEGYSVSREKKESFPLTVTSAQKNPTAFYLCASTKGGSTEAFFGQGTRLTVV.

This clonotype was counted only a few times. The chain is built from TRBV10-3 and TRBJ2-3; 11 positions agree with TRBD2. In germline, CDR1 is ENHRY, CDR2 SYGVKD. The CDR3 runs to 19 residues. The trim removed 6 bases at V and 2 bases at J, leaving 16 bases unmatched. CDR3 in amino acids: CAISFLYEGLAVDTDTQYF. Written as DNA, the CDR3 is TGTGCCATCAGCTTCCTCTATGAGGGACTAGCGGTCGACACAGATACGCAGTATTTT.

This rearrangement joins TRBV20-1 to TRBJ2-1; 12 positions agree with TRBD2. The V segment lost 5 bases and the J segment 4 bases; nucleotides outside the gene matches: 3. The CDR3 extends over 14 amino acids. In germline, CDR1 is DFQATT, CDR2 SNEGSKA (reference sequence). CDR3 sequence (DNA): TGCAGTGCTCCTACTAGCGGGGGGTACAATGAGCAGTTCTTC. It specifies CSAPTSGGYNEQFF.

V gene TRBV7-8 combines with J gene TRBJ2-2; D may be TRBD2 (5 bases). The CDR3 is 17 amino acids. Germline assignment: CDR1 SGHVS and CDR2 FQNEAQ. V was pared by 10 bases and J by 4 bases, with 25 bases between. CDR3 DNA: TGTGCCACCCTTCGCCGAAGTGGGGAAGAGGGCACCGGGGAGCTGTTTTTT. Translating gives CATLRRSGEEGTGELFF.

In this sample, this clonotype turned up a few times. The CDR3 nucleotides are TGCGCCAGCAGTTCCCACTCAGCGAGCATCTACAATGAGCAGTTCTTC. It encodes CASSSHSASIYNEQFF. The chain links TRBV5-1 to TRBJ2-1; D remains ambiguous. V was shortened by 5 bases and J by 3 bases, with 18 bases between the two germline ends. Germline CDR1 reads SGHRS; CDR2 reads YFSETQ. This CDR3 region has 16 residues. Complete variable domain (other parts from reference TRBV5-1 and TRBJ2-1): KAGVTQTPRYLIKTRGQQVTLSCSPISGHRSVSWYQQTPGQGLQFLFEYFSETQRNKGNFPGRFSGRQFSNSRSEMNVSTLELGDSALYLCASSSHSASIYNEQFFGPGTRLTVL.

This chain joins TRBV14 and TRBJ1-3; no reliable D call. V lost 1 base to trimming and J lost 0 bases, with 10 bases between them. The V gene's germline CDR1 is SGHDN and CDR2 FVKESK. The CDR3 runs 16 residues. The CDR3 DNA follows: TGTGCCAGCAGCCAAGTTTCAGCATACTCTGGAAACACCATATATTTT. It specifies CASSQVSAYSGNTIYF.

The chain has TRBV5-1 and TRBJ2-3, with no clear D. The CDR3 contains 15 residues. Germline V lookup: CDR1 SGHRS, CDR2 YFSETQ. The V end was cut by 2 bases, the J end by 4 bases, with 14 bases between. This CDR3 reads CASSFFPLVADTQYF. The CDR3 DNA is TGCGCCAGCAGCTTTTTCCCGCTAGTTGCAGATACGCAGTATTTT.

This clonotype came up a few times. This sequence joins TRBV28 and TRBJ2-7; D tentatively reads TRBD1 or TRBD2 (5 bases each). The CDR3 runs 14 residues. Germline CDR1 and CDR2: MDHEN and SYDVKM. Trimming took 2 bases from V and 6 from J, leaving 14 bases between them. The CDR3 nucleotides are TGTGCCAGCAGTTTACTTAAGGGGAGCGCCGAGCAGTACTTC. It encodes CASSLLKGSAEQYF.

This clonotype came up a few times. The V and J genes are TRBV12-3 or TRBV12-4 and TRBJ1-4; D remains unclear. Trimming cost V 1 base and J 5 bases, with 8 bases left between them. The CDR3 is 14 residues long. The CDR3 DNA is TGTGCCAGCAGTTTAGGACGGTTCAATGAAAAACTGTTTTTT. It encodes CASSLGRFNEKLFF.